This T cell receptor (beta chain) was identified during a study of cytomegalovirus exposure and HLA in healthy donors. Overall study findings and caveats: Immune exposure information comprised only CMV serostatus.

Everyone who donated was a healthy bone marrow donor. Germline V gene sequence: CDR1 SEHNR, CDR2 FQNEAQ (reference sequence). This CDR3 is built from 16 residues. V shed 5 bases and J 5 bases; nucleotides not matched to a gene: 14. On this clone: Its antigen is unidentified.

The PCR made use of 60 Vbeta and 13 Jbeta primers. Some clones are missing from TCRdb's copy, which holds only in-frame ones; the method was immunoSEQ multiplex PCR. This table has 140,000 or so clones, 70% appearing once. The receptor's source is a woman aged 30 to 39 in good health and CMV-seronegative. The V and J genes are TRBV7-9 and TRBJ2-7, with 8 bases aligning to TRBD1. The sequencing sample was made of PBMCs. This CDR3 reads CASSPRTGILVHEQYF. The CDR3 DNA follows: TGTGCCAGCAGCCCCCGGACAGGGATTTTGGTACACGAGCAGTACTTC.